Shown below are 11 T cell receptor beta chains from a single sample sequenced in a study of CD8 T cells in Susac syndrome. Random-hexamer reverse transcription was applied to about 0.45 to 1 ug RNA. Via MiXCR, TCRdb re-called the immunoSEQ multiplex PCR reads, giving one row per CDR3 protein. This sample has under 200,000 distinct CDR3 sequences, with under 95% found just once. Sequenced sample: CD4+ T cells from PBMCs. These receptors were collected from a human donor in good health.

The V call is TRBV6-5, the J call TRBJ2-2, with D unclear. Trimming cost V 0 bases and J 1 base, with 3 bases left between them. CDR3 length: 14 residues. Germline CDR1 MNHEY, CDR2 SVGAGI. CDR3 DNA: TGTGCCAGCAGTTACTCTTGGAACACCGGGGAGCTGTTTTTT. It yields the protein CASSYSWNTGELFF.

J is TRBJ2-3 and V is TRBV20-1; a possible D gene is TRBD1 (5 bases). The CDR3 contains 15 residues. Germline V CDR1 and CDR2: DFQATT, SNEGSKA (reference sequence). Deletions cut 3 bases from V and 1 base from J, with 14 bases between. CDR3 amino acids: CSARFQGRGTDTQYF. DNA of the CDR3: TGCAGTGCTAGGTTCCAGGGAAGGGGCACAGATACGCAGTATTTT.

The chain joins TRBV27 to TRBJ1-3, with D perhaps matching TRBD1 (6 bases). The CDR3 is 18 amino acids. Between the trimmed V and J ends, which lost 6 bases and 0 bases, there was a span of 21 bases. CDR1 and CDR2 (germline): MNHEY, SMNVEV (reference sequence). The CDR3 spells CASSRTWAGVLSGNTIYF. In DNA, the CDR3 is TGTGCCAGCAGCAGAACCTGGGCAGGGGTCCTCTCTGGAAACACCATATATTTT.

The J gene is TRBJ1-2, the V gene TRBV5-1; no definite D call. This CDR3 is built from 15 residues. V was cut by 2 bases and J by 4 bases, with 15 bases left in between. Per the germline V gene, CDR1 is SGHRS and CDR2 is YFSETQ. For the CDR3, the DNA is TGCGCCAGCAGCTTTGGAACACATCTGACCTATGGCTACACCTTC. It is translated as CASSFGTHLTYGYTF.

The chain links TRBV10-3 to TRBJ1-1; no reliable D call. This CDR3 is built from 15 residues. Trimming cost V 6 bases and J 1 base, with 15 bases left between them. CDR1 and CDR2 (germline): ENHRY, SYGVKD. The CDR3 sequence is CAISLRATQNTEAFF. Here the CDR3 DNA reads TGTGCCATCAGCCTCCGGGCCACTCAGAACACTGAAGCTTTCTTT.

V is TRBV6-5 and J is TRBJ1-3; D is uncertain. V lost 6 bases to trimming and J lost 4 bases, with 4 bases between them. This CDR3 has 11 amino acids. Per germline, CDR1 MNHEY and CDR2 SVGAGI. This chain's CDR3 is CASRQGNTIYF. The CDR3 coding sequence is TGTGCCAGCAGACAAGGAAACACCATATATTTT.

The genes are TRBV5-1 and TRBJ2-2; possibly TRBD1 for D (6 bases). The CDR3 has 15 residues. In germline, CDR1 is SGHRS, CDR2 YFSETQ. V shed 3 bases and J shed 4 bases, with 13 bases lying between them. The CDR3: CASSSRTDFTGELFF. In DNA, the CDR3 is TGCGCCAGCAGCTCGCGGACAGATTTCACCGGGGAGCTGTTTTTT.

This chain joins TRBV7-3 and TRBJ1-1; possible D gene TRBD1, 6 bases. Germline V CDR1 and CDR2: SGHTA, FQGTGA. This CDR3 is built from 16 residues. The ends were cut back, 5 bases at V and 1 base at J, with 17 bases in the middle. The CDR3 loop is CASSRILTGTNTEAFF. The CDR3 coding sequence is TGTGCCAGCAGCCGAATCCTTACAGGGACGAACACTGAAGCTTTCTTT.

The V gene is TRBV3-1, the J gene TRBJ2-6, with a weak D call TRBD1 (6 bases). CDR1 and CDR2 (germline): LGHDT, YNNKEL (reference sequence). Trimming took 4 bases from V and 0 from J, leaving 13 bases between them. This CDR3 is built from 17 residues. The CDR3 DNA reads TGTGCCAGCAGCCGCAGGGGAGTGGGCTCTGGGGCCAACGTCCTGACTTTC. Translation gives CASSRRGVGSGANVLTF.

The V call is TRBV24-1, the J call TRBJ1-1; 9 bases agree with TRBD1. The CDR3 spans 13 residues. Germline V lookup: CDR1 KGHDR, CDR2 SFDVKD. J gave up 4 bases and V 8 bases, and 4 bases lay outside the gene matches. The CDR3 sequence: CATTQGAATEAFF. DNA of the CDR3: TGTGCCACCACACAGGGGGCGGCCACTGAAGCTTTCTTT.

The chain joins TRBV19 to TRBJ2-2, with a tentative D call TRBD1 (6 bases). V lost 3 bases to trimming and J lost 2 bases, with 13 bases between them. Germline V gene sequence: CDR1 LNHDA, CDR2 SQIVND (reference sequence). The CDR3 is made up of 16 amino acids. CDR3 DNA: TGTGCCAGTAGTATTGGACAGCTACCTAACACCGGGGAGCTGTTTTTT. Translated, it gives CASSIGQLPNTGELFF.